The 26 T cell receptor beta chains in this list originate from one sample, sequenced in a study of T cells in Graves' hyperthyroidism and ophthalmopathy. Amplification yielded TCR beta CDR3 regions, with RNA transcripts as the source. A set of HTBI primers served as the primers for a first-round RT-PCR of the TCR CDR3. TCRdb re-derived calls from the multiplex PCR reads in MiXCR, one entry per CDR3 protein. The table includes approximately 560,000 distinct CDR3 sequences, roughly 14% detected once. Sequenced input: blood. Source of these receptors: a woman under 40 with Graves' hyperthyroidism.

This clonotype occurred a few times. The rearrangement links TRBV28 to TRBJ1-6; D gene unclear. This CDR3 contains 13 residues. Germline CDR1 is MDHEN and CDR2 is SYDVKM. With 6 bases removed from V and 15 bases from J, the gap between germline ends came to 18 bases. CDR3: CASSHQPGVHLHF. Here the CDR3 DNA reads TGTGCCAGCAGCCACCAACCCGGAGTTCACCTCCACTTT.

This clonotype has a count of ten or more. The rearrangement uses TRBV18 and TRBJ1-2; D is unresolved. Germline V gives CDR1 KGHSH, CDR2 LQKENI. This CDR3 comprises 14 residues. V lost 3 bases and J lost 5, with 13 bases in between. This CDR3 is CASSPEQAPYGYTF. The CDR3, as DNA: TGTGCCAGCTCACCGGAGCAGGCTCCTTATGGCTACACCTTC.

This clonotype was seen a handful of times. This chain connects TRBV20-1 to TRBJ1-1; unclear D gene. The germline V and J ends were trimmed by 0 bases and 0 bases, with 14 bases remaining between them. The CDR3 has 16 residues. Germline CDR1 reads DFQATT; CDR2 reads SNEGSKA (reference sequence). The CDR3 loop is CSARDHGRLMNTEAFF. The CDR3 DNA sequence: TGCAGTGCTAGAGATCATGGTAGACTTATGAACACTGAAGCTTTCTTT.

This clonotype occurred many times. The J gene is TRBJ1-5, the V gene TRBV10-2; D call uncertain. V was trimmed by 3 bases and J by 7 bases, leaving 13 bases between them. The CDR3 sequence is 14 residues long. Germline values: CDR1 WSHSY, CDR2 SAAADI. The CDR3 is CASSDRALGQPQHF. For the CDR3, the DNA is TGCGCCAGCAGTGACCGGGCCCTGGGGCAGCCCCAGCATTTT.

This clonotype was seen ten or more times. This chain joins TRBV20-1 and TRBJ2-7, with D possibly TRBD1 on 6 matching bases. There are 12 residues in the CDR3. Looked up from germline, CDR1 is DFQATT and CDR2 is SNEGSKA (reference sequence). Trimming took 6 bases from V and 5 from J, leaving 14 bases between them. Written as DNA, the CDR3 is TGCAGTGCGACCACAGGGACCGACGAGCAGTACTTC. Translation: CSATTGTDEQYF.

The chain recombines TRBV27 with TRBJ1-3; D gene unclear. Germline V gives CDR1 MNHEY, CDR2 SMNVEV (reference sequence). With 10 bases removed from V and 6 bases from J, the gap between germline ends came to 10 bases. The CDR3 consists of 11 residues. CDR3 DNA sequence: TGTGCCACCTTTTCGGCAAACACCATATATTTT. Protein sequence: CATFSANTIYF.

This clonotype was recorded many times. This sequence joins TRBV11-1 and TRBJ2-5; D may be TRBD2 (5 bases). The CDR3 consists of 14 residues. The germline V gene encodes CDR1 SGHAT and CDR2 FQDESV (reference sequence). Trimming took off 5 bases at V and 5 bases at J, with 15 bases between the two ends. The CDR3 nucleotides read TGTGCCAGCAGCCCGGCCGGGGATCGGGAGACCCAGTACTTC. Protein: CASSPAGDRETQYF.

Ten or more counts support this clonotype. This chain links TRBV20-1 with TRBJ2-5, with D perhaps assigned TRBD1 or TRBD2 (5 bases each). V was clipped by 3 bases and J by 2 bases, with 10 bases between them. CDR1 and CDR2 from the germline V gene are DFQATT and SNEGSKA (reference sequence). There are 13 residues in the CDR3. CDR3 in amino acids: CSASRDVQETQYF. The CDR3, as DNA: TGCAGTGCTAGTCGGGACGTACAAGAGACCCAGTACTTC.

The chain links TRBV4-1 to TRBJ2-1; 9 bases fit TRBD1. The CDR3 loop spans 17 amino acids. Germline V gene sequence: CDR1 MGHRA, CDR2 YSYEKL. Unmatched junction bases numbered 17, after V lost 1 base and J lost 13 bases. The CDR3 loop reads CASSQVADRGYKLDQFF. In nucleotides, the CDR3 is TGCGCCAGCAGCCAAGTCGCAGACAGGGGGTATAAGCTCGATCAGTTCTTC.

This clonotype was recorded at least ten times. The V call is TRBV29-1, the J call TRBJ2-7, with 7 bases that match TRBD1. The ends lost 4 bases at V and 2 bases at J; junction bases unmatched: 2. Germline V gene data show CDR1 as SQVTM and CDR2 as ANQGSEA. CDR3 size: 12 residues. The CDR3 nucleotides are TGCAGCGTTGGGGGACAGACCTACGAGCAGTACTTC. Protein product: CSVGGQTYEQYF.

This clonotype was picked up many times. This chain uses TRBV2 with TRBJ2-4; D not certain. This CDR3 spans 11 amino acids. Germline V gives CDR1 SNHLY, CDR2 FYNNEI. Trimming cost V 8 bases and J 5 bases, with 7 bases left between them. The DNA for the CDR3 is TGTGCCAGCGAACTCGAAAACATTCAGTACTTC. Translation: CASELENIQYF.

This clonotype has a handful of counts. This chain joins TRBV20-1 and TRBJ2-7; 14 bases map to TRBD2. With 5 bases clipped from V and 4 bases from J, the junction kept 4 bases outside the gene matches. CDR3 length: 14 amino acids. CDR1 is DFQATT and CDR2 is SNEGSKA in the germline V gene (reference sequence). The CDR3 sequence is CSALTSGRVYEQYF. The CDR3 coding sequence is TGCAGTGCTTTGACTAGCGGGAGGGTTTACGAGCAGTACTTC.

This clonotype was seen a handful of times. The genes are TRBV28 and TRBJ2-2; D assignment may be TRBD1 or TRBD2 (7 bases each). The CDR3 totals 17 residues. Trimming left V 6 bases short and J 7 bases short, with 24 bases between. The germline gives CDR1 MDHEN, CDR2 SYDVKM. The CDR3 is CASSQKWGGTVGGELFF. In DNA, the CDR3 is TGTGCCAGCAGCCAAAAGTGGGGAGGGACAGTCGGCGGGGAGCTGTTTTTT.

This clonotype has only a few counts. The rearrangement links TRBV12-5 to TRBJ2-7, with TRBD2 as a possible D gene (7 bases). V was pared by 6 bases and J by 0 bases, with 21 bases between. Germline-derived CDR1 and CDR2 are LGHNT and FRNRAP. The CDR3 runs 17 residues. CDR3 bases: TGTGCTAGTGGAAAACCGAGGGGGGGCACCCTCTCCTACGAGCAGTACTTC. This gives the protein CASGKPRGGTLSYEQYF.

This clonotype was found many times. CDR3 DNA sequence: TGTGCCAGCGGCAACTCAAGATGGAACACCGGGGAGCTGTTTTTT. This sequence encodes CASGNSRWNTGELFF. This rearrangement joins TRBV6-1 to TRBJ2-2; no clear D gene. Germline V gene lookup returns CDR1 MNHNS and CDR2 SASEGT. The CDR3 sequence is 15 residues long. The ends were cut back, 8 bases at V and 1 base at J, with 14 bases in the middle.

This clonotype was recorded many times. The gene calls are TRBV11-1 and TRBJ2-1, with 9 bases that match TRBD1. CDR1 and CDR2 from the germline V gene are SGHAT and FQDESV (reference sequence). The J segment lost 7 bases and the V segment lost 6 bases, leaving 16 bases of the junction unmatched. The CDR3 spans 17 residues. This CDR3 reads CASSWTGASSGSNEQFF. The CDR3 DNA reads TGTGCCAGCAGTTGGACAGGGGCCTCCTCGGGGAGTAATGAGCAGTTCTTC. Based on the CDR3 plus reference TRBV11-1 and TRBJ2-1, the full variable domain is EAEVAQSPRYKITEKSQAVAFWCDPISGHATLYWYRQILGQGPELLVQFQDESVVDDSQLPKDRFSAERLKGVDSTLKIQPAELGDSAMYLCASSWTGASSGSNEQFFGPGTRLTVL.

This clonotype has just a few counts. The chain employs TRBV12-5 and TRBJ1-2, with D unclear. CDR3 size: 20 residues. Between the trimmed V and J ends, which lost 6 bases and 0 bases, there was a span of 29 bases. Germline V gene lookup returns CDR1 LGHNT and CDR2 FRNRAP. The CDR3 DNA reads TGTGCTAGTGGGCCTACCCGCGGCATCTATAACTCCTCCACTAACTATGGCTACACCTTC. Translation: CASGPTRGIYNSSTNYGYTF.

This clonotype came up many times. The DNA of the CDR3 is TGTGCCAGCAATCGACTTGGACAGGGCCAAGCTTTCTTT. This translates into CASNRLGQGQAFF. V gene TRBV12-3 or TRBV12-4 combines with J gene TRBJ1-1; 8 bases fit TRBD1. This CDR3 spans 13 amino acids. V dropped 7 bases and J dropped 9; count of bases not matched to a gene: 10.

In this sample, this clonotype turned up many times. The chain combines TRBV28 with TRBJ2-1, with 13 bases aligning to TRBD2. The CDR3 loop spans 15 amino acids. The V and J ends lost 5 bases and 8 bases, in that order; junction bases with no gene match: 6. CDR1 and CDR2 from the germline V gene are MDHEN and SYDVKM. In DNA, the CDR3 is TGTGCCAGCAGTAGGACTAGCGGGAGTTCCTATGAGCAGTTCTTC. Amino acids: CASSRTSGSSYEQFF. Variable domain in full (rest from reference TRBV28 and TRBJ2-1): DVKVTQSSRYLVKRTGEKVFLECVQDMDHENMFWYRQDPGLGLRLIYFSYDVKMKEKGDIPEGYSVSREKKERFSLILESASTNQTSMYLCASSRTSGSSYEQFFGPGTRLTVL.

The DNA of the CDR3 is TGCAGTGCTAGAGTCCCTAGAGTCTGGGGACACTCGTACGAGCAGTACTTC. It is translated as CSARVPRVWGHSYEQYF. This chain uses TRBV20-1 with TRBJ2-7, with D possibly matching TRBD1 (6 bases). V was shortened by 1 base and J by 4 bases, with 23 bases between the two germline ends. The CDR3 is 17 amino acids. CDR1 and CDR2 (germline): DFQATT, SNEGSKA (reference sequence).

This clonotype was counted between two and nine times. The chain carries TRBV24-1 and TRBJ2-3; D not resolved. Trimming took off 6 bases at V and 0 bases at J, with 12 bases between the two ends. The germline CDR1 and CDR2 sequences are KGHDR and SFDVKD. This CDR3 region has 15 residues. This CDR3 is CATSPTPGSTDTQYF. In DNA form, the CDR3 reads TGTGCCACCAGTCCGACTCCCGGGAGCACAGATACGCAGTATTTT.

There are many counts of this clonotype. This chain uses TRBV28 with TRBJ1-6; 11 bases are shared with TRBD1. CDR3 length equals 15 residues. The V gene's germline CDR1 is MDHEN and CDR2 SYDVKM. J was trimmed by 10 bases and V by 5 bases; bases with no gene match: 7. The CDR3 is CASSLDRGLRSPLHF. The CDR3 DNA reads TGTGCCAGCAGTCTGGACAGGGGGCTAAGGTCACCCCTCCACTTT.

In this sample, this clonotype turned up a few times. CDR3 coding DNA: TGTGCCAGCAGCCCAGCGGGACCTTTGGAGACCCAGTACTTC. This encodes CASSPAGPLETQYF. The chain couples TRBV25-1 to TRBJ2-5, with 7 bases fitting TRBD2. The germline gives CDR1 MGHDK, CDR2 SYGVNS. The junction had 9 bases not matched to a gene; V was cut back by 6 bases and J by 5 bases. The CDR3 has 14 amino acids.

The chain recombines TRBV27 with TRBJ2-3; 12 nucleotides line up with TRBD1. The junction had 7 bases not matched to a gene; V was cut back by 2 bases and J by 4 bases. This CDR3 is built from 17 residues. Germline-derived CDR1 and CDR2 are MNHEY and SMNVEV (reference sequence). CDR3 region: CASSLLGGTGGADTQYF. CDR3 nucleotide sequence: TGTGCCAGCAGTTTACTTGGGGGGACAGGGGGCGCAGATACGCAGTATTTT.

The rearrangement uses TRBV12-3 or TRBV12-4 and TRBJ2-3; TRBD2 agrees at 8 bases. The ends lost 4 bases at V and 0 bases at J; junction bases unmatched: 3. The CDR3 covers 15 residues. CDR3 sequence (DNA): TGTGCCAGCAGTTCGGGGGGGCGAAGCACAGATACGCAGTATTTT. Amino acids: CASSSGGRSTDTQYF.

This clonotype was seen a handful of times. The J gene is TRBJ1-2, the V gene TRBV28; the match to TRBD1 covers 7 bases. The V segment lost 6 bases and the J segment 6 bases; nucleotides outside the gene matches: 7. The length of the CDR3 is 13 residues. CDR1 is MDHEN and CDR2 is SYDVKM in the germline V gene. The CDR3, as DNA: TGTGCCAGCAGGGATACAGGGGACGATGGCTACACCTTC. Its translation is CASRDTGDDGYTF.